This TCR beta chain was sequenced in a study of post-analysis software for immune sequencing data. Findings and limits, study-wide: Under F measure analysis, samples from one preparation batch co-clustered strongly.

The ends lost 5 bases at V and 1 base at J; junction bases unmatched: 3. Germline CDR1 SQVTM, CDR2 ANQGSEA. This CDR3 has 14 residues. Note on this clonotype: Its target is not known.

The TCR beta cDNA libraries contained unique molecular identifiers. TCRdb re-called the PCR reads through MiXCR, storing one row per CDR3 protein. The data show 150,000 to 200,000 distinct CDR3 sequences, 36% seen once. The chain joins TRBV29-1 to TRBJ2-2; TRBD1 agrees at 8 bases. The specimen comprised blood, sampled after autologous hematopoietic stem cell transplantation. The receptor was derived from a girl aged 5-17 years with multiple sclerosis. The DNA for the CDR3 is TGCAGCGTTTATGGGACAGGGAACACCGGGGAGCTGTTTTTT. Residues: CSVYGTGNTGELFF.